What follows is one TCR beta chain and its context. Its antigen remains unidentified. This sample was included in a study of cytotoxic CD8 clonotypes in ibrutinib-treated CLL. Study background: Investigators collected response samples after a median about 11 months of treatment, range 6 to 36. Averaging across samples gave around 260,000 productive templates and 94,082 productive rearrangements. The study, taken as a whole, reports: Sampling schedules were unmatched across sustained-remission and progressing patients.

Cryopreserved PBMCs were the source of roughly 2 micrograms of genomic DNA, which went to TCR beta libraries. Profiling relied on immunoSEQ multiplex PCR, and the TCRdb table lists in-frame clones only, not all of them. The profile shows more than 200,000 clones, 70% of them singletons. The junction had 6 bases not matched to a gene; V was cut back by 7 bases and J by 11 bases. The CDR3 runs to 11 residues. Germline CDR1 reads MGHDK; CDR2 reads SYGVNS. Source: PBMCs, taken after 24 months of ibrutinib treatment. The TCR originated in a human donor with chronic lymphocytic leukemia. The rearrangement uses TRBV25-1 and TRBJ2-7; the match to TRBD1 covers 9 bases. CDR3 sequence reads: CASTSTGGKYF. The CDR3 DNA reads as TGTGCCAGCACCTCGACAGGGGGGAAGTACTTC.